This is a list of T cell receptor beta chains from one sample in a study of immune cell composition in non-small cell lung cancer. Measured with immunoSEQ multiplex PCR; TCRdb has only the in-frame clones, and not every one. Among about 6,100 clones listed, 60% to 85% were seen once. Sample: non-adjacent lung tissue. The receptors come from a human donor with non-small cell lung cancer. CDR3s include the opening cysteine and the closing phenylalanine or tryptophan. A D gene is named only where the DNA matches it firmly. Rows may omit the clone size; those that give it use once, few, many or a size class.

d_call: TRBD1; v_call: TRBV9; j_call: TRBJ1-3; clone_size: -; cdr3_nt: TGTGCCAGCACACCAGGGACAGTCTCTGGAAACACCATATATTTT; cdr3_aa: CASTPGTVSGNTIYF
d_call: -; v_call: TRBV7-3; j_call: TRBJ1-2; clone_size: few; cdr3_nt: TGTGCCAGCAGCTTAACAGGGAGAGATGGCTACACCTTC; cdr3_aa: CASSLTGRDGYTF
d_call: -; v_call: TRBV7-7; j_call: TRBJ1-2; clone_size: -; cdr3_nt: TGTGCCAGCAGCTTAGTGTCGGGAGACAACTATGGCTACACCTTC; cdr3_aa: CASSLVSGDNYGYTF
d_call: -; v_call: TRBV5-6; j_call: TRBJ2-5; clone_size: -; cdr3_nt: TGTGCCAGCAGCTCGCTCTTCAGGGTAAACCAAGAGACCCAGTACTTC; cdr3_aa: CASSSLFRVNQETQYF
d_call: -; v_call: TRBV5-4; j_call: TRBJ2-2; clone_size: -; cdr3_nt: TGTGCCAGCAGCTCAGGGCAGGACACCGGGGAGCTGTTTTTT; cdr3_aa: CASSSGQDTGELFF
d_call: -; v_call: TRBV7-9; j_call: TRBJ2-1; clone_size: -; cdr3_nt: TGTGCCAGCAGTTTAATGCATGGACAGAGCTCCTACAATGAGCAGTTCTTC; cdr3_aa: CASSLMHGQSSYNEQFF
d_call: TRBD1; v_call: TRBV19; j_call: TRBJ1-4; clone_size: -; cdr3_nt: TGTGCCAGTAGTGTCGGACAGGCGGCGGATGAAAAACTGTTTTTT; cdr3_aa: CASSVGQAADEKLFF
d_call: -; v_call: TRBV14; j_call: TRBJ2-7; clone_size: -; cdr3_nt: TGTGCCAGCAGCCAAGTTCAGAAATCCTACGAGCAGTACTTC; cdr3_aa: CASSQVQKSYEQYF
d_call: -; v_call: TRBV9; j_call: TRBJ2-7; clone_size: -; cdr3_nt: TGTGCCAGCAGCGTAGGGGGGGACTACGAGCAGTACTTC; cdr3_aa: CASSVGGDYEQYF
d_call: -; v_call: TRBV28; j_call: TRBJ2-5; clone_size: -; cdr3_nt: TGTGCCAGCAGTTTGCGCGGCAGGGCCACGGAGACCCAGTACTTC; cdr3_aa: CASSLRGRATETQYF
d_call: -; v_call: TRBV7-2; j_call: TRBJ2-3; clone_size: -; cdr3_nt: TGTGCCAGCAGCTTAGGTGGGGCAGCAGATACGCAGTATTTT; cdr3_aa: CASSLGGAADTQYF
d_call: TRBD1; v_call: TRBV6-5; j_call: TRBJ1-1; clone_size: -; cdr3_nt: TGTGCCAGCAGCCAACAGGGGGGGTTCTCCGGAGCTTTCTTT; cdr3_aa: CASSQQGGFSGAFF
d_call: TRBD1; v_call: TRBV5-5; j_call: TRBJ2-7; clone_size: -; cdr3_nt: TGTGCCAGCAGCTTGGGGGGACAGAACTCCTACGAGCAGTACTTC; cdr3_aa: CASSLGGQNSYEQYF
d_call: -; v_call: TRBV10-3; j_call: TRBJ1-1; clone_size: once; cdr3_nt: TGTGCCATCAGTGAGATGGGACCAACAGGGGCTTTCTTT; cdr3_aa: CAISEMGPTGAFF
d_call: -; v_call: TRBV5-1; j_call: TRBJ2-7; clone_size: -; cdr3_nt: TGCGCCAGCAGTCCCCTCGTGGGGGCAAACTACGAGCAGTACTTC; cdr3_aa: CASSPLVGANYEQYF
d_call: TRBD1; v_call: TRBV7-9; j_call: TRBJ1-5; clone_size: -; cdr3_nt: TGTGCCAGCAGCCAGACAGGGGCGGGGGATCAGCCCCAGCATTTT; cdr3_aa: CASSQTGAGDQPQHF
d_call: -; v_call: TRBV5-1; j_call: TRBJ2-3; clone_size: -; cdr3_nt: TGCGCCAGCAGCTTGGGCGGGGCTGGAGATACGCAGTATTTT; cdr3_aa: CASSLGGAGDTQYF
d_call: TRBD1; v_call: TRBV5-1; j_call: TRBJ1-4; clone_size: -; cdr3_nt: TGCGCCAGCAGCAACAGGGGGACTAATGAAAAACTGTTTTTT; cdr3_aa: CASSNRGTNEKLFF
d_call: TRBD1; v_call: TRBV5-4; j_call: TRBJ1-6; clone_size: few; cdr3_nt: TGTGCCAGCAGCTCCGCACCGGGACAGGGGTCACCCCTCCACTTT; cdr3_aa: CASSSAPGQGSPLHF
d_call: -; v_call: TRBV19; j_call: TRBJ2-4; clone_size: -; cdr3_nt: TGTGCCAGTCACGAACGGGGGGCCAAAAACATTCAGTACTTC; cdr3_aa: CASHERGAKNIQYF
d_call: -; v_call: TRBV6-5; j_call: TRBJ2-5; clone_size: -; cdr3_nt: TGTGCCAGCAGTTACTCATATCGCCAAGAGACCCAGTACTTC; cdr3_aa: CASSYSYRQETQYF
d_call: TRBD1; v_call: TRBV7-6; j_call: TRBJ1-1; clone_size: -; cdr3_nt: TGTGCCAGCAGCTCAGAGACAGGGGCCGGCACTGAAGCTTTCTTT; cdr3_aa: CASSSETGAGTEAFF
d_call: -; v_call: TRBV6-6; j_call: TRBJ2-3; clone_size: -; cdr3_nt: TGTGCCAGCAGTTACTCCCAACTACAGTATTTT; cdr3_aa: CASSYSQLQYF
d_call: TRBD1; v_call: TRBV19; j_call: TRBJ2-2; clone_size: -; cdr3_nt: TGTGCCAGTAGTACCGGGACAGGACGGGTTGCGACCGGGGAGCTGTTTTTT; cdr3_aa: CASSTGTGRVATGELFF
d_call: -; v_call: TRBV7-2; j_call: TRBJ2-2; clone_size: -; cdr3_nt: TGTGCCAGCAGCCTGGTTGAGACCGGGGAGCTGTTTTTT; cdr3_aa: CASSLVETGELFF
d_call: -; v_call: TRBV5-1; j_call: TRBJ2-2; clone_size: -; cdr3_nt: TGCGCCAGCAGCTTGTGGCAAAACACCGGGGAGCTGTTTTTT; cdr3_aa: CASSLWQNTGELFF
d_call: TRBD1; v_call: TRBV4-1; j_call: TRBJ2-7; clone_size: -; cdr3_nt: TGCGCCAGCAGCCAAGTGGACAGGGGATCCTACGAGCAGTACTTC; cdr3_aa: CASSQVDRGSYEQYF
d_call: TRBD1; v_call: TRBV18; j_call: TRBJ2-6; clone_size: -; cdr3_nt: TGTGCCAGCTCACCATTGACAGGGAGAGGAGCGGGGGCCAACGTCCTGACTTTC; cdr3_aa: CASSPLTGRGAGANVLTF
d_call: -; v_call: TRBV4-2; j_call: TRBJ2-5; clone_size: -; cdr3_nt: TGTGCCAGCAGCCTAGGGGCTAGCGTCCAAGAGACCCAGTACTTC; cdr3_aa: CASSLGASVQETQYF
d_call: TRBD1; v_call: TRBV15; j_call: TRBJ1-4; clone_size: -; cdr3_nt: TGTGCCACCAGCAGAGATCCCGGACAGGGTAATGAAAAACTGTTTTTT; cdr3_aa: CATSRDPGQGNEKLFF
d_call: -; v_call: TRBV4-1; j_call: TRBJ2-1; clone_size: medium-sized; cdr3_nt: TGCGCCAGCAGCCAAGTTATGAATGAGCAGTTCTTC; cdr3_aa: CASSQVMNEQFF
d_call: TRBD2; v_call: TRBV29-1; j_call: TRBJ2-6; clone_size: -; cdr3_nt: TGCAGCGTTATTCTAGCGGGGGACCCCTCTGGGGCCAACGTCCTGACTTTC; cdr3_aa: CSVILAGDPSGANVLTF
d_call: -; v_call: TRBV6-1; j_call: TRBJ1-2; clone_size: few; cdr3_nt: TGTGCCAGCAGTGAATCGGCGGGCTATGGCTACACCTTC; cdr3_aa: CASSESAGYGYTF
d_call: TRBD2; v_call: TRBV7-6; j_call: TRBJ2-1; clone_size: -; cdr3_nt: TGTGCCAGCAGCCTGAGACTAGCCCATGAGCAGTTCTTC; cdr3_aa: CASSLRLAHEQFF
d_call: TRBD1; v_call: TRBV6-6; j_call: TRBJ1-1; clone_size: few; cdr3_nt: TGTGCCAGCAGTTACGGACAGGGGGCACGAGCTTTCTTT; cdr3_aa: CASSYGQGARAFF
d_call: TRBD1; v_call: TRBV19; j_call: TRBJ1-2; clone_size: few; cdr3_nt: TGTGCCAGTAGTCCGGGACAGGTGGGGTATGGCTACACCTTC; cdr3_aa: CASSPGQVGYGYTF
d_call: TRBD2; v_call: TRBV28; j_call: TRBJ2-1; clone_size: -; cdr3_nt: TGTGCCAGCAGTTTAAAAGCGGGGGCGCCCAGTGAGCAGTTCTTC; cdr3_aa: CASSLKAGAPSEQFF
d_call: -; v_call: TRBV7-9; j_call: TRBJ2-2; clone_size: few; cdr3_nt: TGTGCCAGCAGCCAGCGAAAGAGTGGCACCGGGGAGCTGTTTTTT; cdr3_aa: CASSQRKSGTGELFF
d_call: TRBD1; v_call: TRBV5-4; j_call: TRBJ2-1; clone_size: few; cdr3_nt: TGTGCCAGCAGCGATGAGGCAGGGGGCCGGGACTACAATGAGCAGTTCTTC; cdr3_aa: CASSDEAGGRDYNEQFF
d_call: -; v_call: TRBV7-2; j_call: TRBJ2-7; clone_size: -; cdr3_nt: TGTGCCAGCAGCCCCCGCGGTTGGCGGGGCTACGAGCAGTACTTC; cdr3_aa: CASSPRGWRGYEQYF